This TCR beta chain was identified during a study of OX40 agonist ivuxolimab in advanced cancers. Broader study findings: No antigen was identified for the clonally expanded peripheral T cells. Clonal expansion was among the lowest in partial responders at 0.1-3.0 mg/kg, especially CD8+.

Profiled with immunoSEQ multiplex PCR; TCRdb holds only in-frame clones, not every one. This table holds roughly 70,000 clones, about 91% found once. Germline V gene sequence: CDR1 MDHEN, CDR2 SYDVKM. CDR3 size: 16 residues. With 4 bases removed from V and 4 bases from J, the gap between germline ends came to 19 bases. In the case of this clone: Its antigen is not known.

The chain carries TRBV28 and TRBJ1-2, with D tentatively TRBD1 (6 bases). The clonotype comes from an adult with an advanced solid tumor such as melanoma, head and neck, liver or kidney cancer. Sequencing used CD4+ or CD8+ T cells sorted from blood, obtained in a trial of the OX40 agonist ivuxolimab. CDR3 amino acids: CASSSYQGRRGYGYTF. The CDR3, as DNA: TGTGCCAGCAGTTCATACCAGGGGCGTAGGGGCTATGGCTACACCTTC.